This T cell receptor beta chain was captured in a study of human T cells and chemical hapten exposure (dated by TCRdb to 2020 to 2023). About the full investigation: For sensitization, 2% DPC in acetone was applied to a 2 cm by 2 cm area of upper inner arm skin. Peripheral blood TCR repertoire changes were tracked in vivo in alopecia patients during primary and secondary sensitization to the hapten diphenylcyclopropenone (DPC). The patient cohort, mostly female, included alopecia areata with under or over 50% scalp involvement, alopecia totalis and alopecia universalis. Under 30 alopecia patients gave blood for TCR sequencing at one to four time points (pre-sensitization, 2, 6 and 24 weeks). Throughout the study period of about 22 weeks, patients also received therapeutic DPC doses to the scalp every week. Patch testing was performed on the upper back with Finn chambers containing 0.01% DPC, and the patch tests were scored after 6 days according to International Contact Dermatitis Research Group standards. Libraries were combined into a pool for sequencing, and differences in TCR yield between samples came mainly from small differences in library volumes within the pool. Patient blood was sampled pre-sensitization (week 0) and at 2, 6 and about 24 weeks after DPC sensitization.

Taken from cysteine to phenylalanine, the CDR3 has 15 residues. Here the CDR3 DNA is all that survives: 45 bases in frame from base 1. V loses 0 bases, J loses 3 bases, and the germline ends lie 12 bases apart. CDR1 and CDR2 (LGHNA, YNFKEQ) derive from the germline V gene. This specimen's time point label, per the study, means: patch test 3, about 24 weeks after DPC sensitization. According to the study, the label for this sample's treatment or condition signals: therapeutic diphenylcyclopropenone sensitization with weekly scalp DPC. At each patch-test visit, blood was drawn before the patch test was applied. Eligible patients were aged 18 to 70, diagnosed with alopecia, deemed suitable for DPC therapy, and excluded if pregnant. Total RNA was extracted from unfractionated whole blood collected in Tempus Blood RNA tubes. Library creation used RACE. Sequencing was carried out with a NextSeq 500. Library preparation attached unique molecular identifiers to individual cDNA molecules for quantitative, reproducible TCR counting. From each blood RNA sample, both TCR alpha and TCR beta chains were sequenced. The study's own analysis went as follows. Samples had a median of roughly 98,000 TCRs, with a range from roughly 23,224 to 750,000. V, J and CDR3 annotation of the TCR reads was carried out using the Decombinator software suite. For PS versus PT1 abundance plots, all samples were subsampled to the same number of TCRs (28,000). TCRs were defined as expanded if absent before sensitization and observed at least eight times at the 2-week time point. The public reads were run again by TCRdb, first through fastp at Q25 and then through MiXCR, and only productive beta chains were kept. When rows share a CDR3 protein, they turn into one entry using the most common DNA and genes. The V and J calls and clone size are TCRdb's, not the authors'. The sample includes about 160,000 distinct CDR3 sequences, with 25% to 35% observed a single time. Around 2.3% of the sample lies in the top ten.

This clonotype was seen only a few times. Its antigen is still unknown. No per-base quality is available; no much larger clone lies one base away. Study-level results and caveats: Because all patients had alopecia, a presumed autoimmune disease, the immune response of the patients might differ from that of healthy individuals. Repeated subsampling changed both the strength of the expansion versus patch-test correlation and the threshold at which that correlation became significant. No change with DPC sensitization was found in the number of TCRs above 1 in 1000 frequency, and no evidence of global repertoire structure alterations was found. A positive correlation was found between the number of PT1 expanded TCRs and patch test score, with significance reached at thresholds 8, 16 and 32 but not 4. Significantly more large CDR3 similarity clusters were formed by expanded TCRs than by pre-sensitization or healthy control sets, consistent with antigen-driven responses.

The receptor was derived from a woman aged 18-29 years with alopecia areata. Some clones in this sample may be carry-over from other donors' samples. The material was whole blood, obtained in connection with sensitization to the hapten diphenylcyclopropenone (DPC). Here the chain combines TRBV4-2 and TRBJ2-7; matching of 5 bases hints at TRBD1 as the D gene. The sequence in DNA is TGTGCCAGCAGCCAAGATCTCGGACACCTCTACGAGCAGTACTTC. This encodes CASSQDLGHLYEQYF.